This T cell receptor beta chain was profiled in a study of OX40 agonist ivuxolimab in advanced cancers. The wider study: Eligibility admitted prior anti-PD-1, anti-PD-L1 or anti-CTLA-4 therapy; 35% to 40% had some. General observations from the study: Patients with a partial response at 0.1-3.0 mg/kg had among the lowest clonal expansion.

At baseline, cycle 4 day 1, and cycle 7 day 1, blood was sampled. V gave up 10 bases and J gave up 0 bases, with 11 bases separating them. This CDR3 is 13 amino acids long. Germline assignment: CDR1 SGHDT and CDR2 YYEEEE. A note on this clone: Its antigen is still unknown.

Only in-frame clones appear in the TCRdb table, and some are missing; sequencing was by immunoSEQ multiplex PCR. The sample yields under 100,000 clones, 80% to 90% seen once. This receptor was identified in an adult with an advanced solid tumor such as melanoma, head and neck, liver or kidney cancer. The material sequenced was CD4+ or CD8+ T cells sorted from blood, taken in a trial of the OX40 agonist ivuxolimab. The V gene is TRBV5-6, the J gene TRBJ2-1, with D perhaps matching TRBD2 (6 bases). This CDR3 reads CAGGMSSYNEQFF. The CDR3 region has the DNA TGTGCCGGGGGGATGAGCTCCTACAATGAGCAGTTCTTC.